Presented here are 26 T cell receptor beta chains from one specimen sequenced in a study of vaccination effects on CD4 cells after COVID-19. Which antigens these TCRs recognize remains unknown. A roughly ten-day culture period preceded the isolation of CD4+ T cells. TCRdb keeps only in-frame clones here, not all; method: immunoSEQ multiplex PCR. The data contain about 58,000 clones, roughly 80% of them singletons. This sample comprised CD4+ T cells from PBMCs cultured without peptide, obtained before COVID-19 vaccination. Every receptor here comes from a human donor who received a COVID-19 vaccine.

The V gene is TRBV5-1, the J gene TRBJ2-6; D is undetermined. CDR3 length: 14 amino acids. Germline values: CDR1 SGHRS, CDR2 YFSETQ. V lost 2 bases and J 1 base, leaving 4 bases between the germline ends. The CDR3 loop reads CASSFASGANVLTF. The CDR3 DNA sequence: TGCGCCAGCAGCTTCGCATCTGGGGCCAACGTCCTGACTTTC.

In nucleotides, the CDR3 is TGTGCCTGGAGTGTACAGAGGGGGGGAAGAAACACTGAAGCTTTCTTT. The encoded protein is CAWSVQRGGRNTEAFF. This rearrangement joins TRBV30 to TRBJ1-1, with D possibly TRBD1 on 6 matching bases. The CDR3 extends over 16 amino acids. From germline, CDR1 is GTSNPN and CDR2 SVGIG (reference sequence). V gave up 0 bases and J gave up 2 bases, with 16 bases separating them.

The chain uses TRBV2 and TRBJ2-5; 9 bases fit TRBD1. J lost 5 bases, V lost 9 bases, and 7 bases had no gene match. The CDR3 spans 13 residues. Germline assignment: CDR1 SNHLY and CDR2 FYNNEI. The CDR3: CASVRDRVETQYF. The CDR3 region has the DNA TGTGCCAGTGTTCGGGACAGGGTGGAGACCCAGTACTTC.

The chain combines TRBV20-1 with TRBJ2-5; possible D gene TRBD1, 6 bases. This CDR3 contains 15 residues. Germline lookup yields CDR1 DFQATT and CDR2 SNEGSKA (reference sequence). Trimming stripped 3 bases from V and 5 bases from J, with 19 bases between. This CDR3 reads CSASRGLGRAETQYF. CDR3 bases: TGCAGTGCTAGTAGGGGGTTGGGCAGGGCCGAGACCCAGTACTTC.

The chain links TRBV2 to TRBJ1-1; D gene uncertain. V was clipped by 3 bases and J by 4 bases, with 9 bases between them. CDR1 and CDR2 from the germline V gene are SNHLY and FYNNEI. This CDR3 is built from 13 residues. DNA for the CDR3: TGTGCCAGCAGTGAGGCGCGGCTCACTGAAGCTTTCTTT. It yields the protein CASSEARLTEAFF. The whole variable domain, remainder taken from reference TRBV2 and TRBJ1-1, is EPEVTQTPSHQVTQMGQEVILRCVPISNHLYFYWYRQILGQKVEFLVSFYNNEISEKSEIFDDQFSVERPDGSNFTLKIRSTKLEDSAMYFCASSEARLTEAFFGQGTRLTVV.

This chain uses TRBV9 with TRBJ2-1, with 13 bases fitting TRBD2. Trimming cost V 7 bases and J 9 bases; bases outside gene matches: 7. This CDR3 has 14 amino acids. Germline values: CDR1 SGDLS, CDR2 YYNGEE. The DNA for the CDR3 is TGTGCCAGCGGACTAGCGGGGGCCTCCACTGAGCAGTTCTTC. Its protein product is CASGLAGASTEQFF.

The chain couples TRBV9 to TRBJ2-5; D not resolved. Trimming pared 4 bases from V and 2 bases from J, leaving 9 bases between. CDR1 is SGDLS and CDR2 is YYNGEE in the germline V gene. This CDR3 region has 13 residues. DNA for the CDR3: TGTGCCAGCAGCATGCGTGGGCAAGAGACCCAGTACTTC. Encoded protein: CASSMRGQETQYF.

This chain uses TRBV6-2 or TRBV6-3 with TRBJ2-7; 8 nucleotides match TRBD2. In germline, CDR1 is MNHEY, CDR2 SVGEGT. V shed 6 bases, J shed 1 base, and the junction held 14 bases outside the gene matches. The CDR3 totals 17 residues. This CDR3 is CASSLGRDAVASYEQYV. The CDR3 nucleotides are TGTGCCAGCAGCCTCGGGAGGGACGCCGTAGCGTCCTACGAGCAGTACGTC.

The chain combines TRBV7-2 with TRBJ2-7; maybe TRBD1 (6 bases). The CDR3 length is 15 residues. CDR1 SGHTA and CDR2 FQGNSA come from the germline V gene. V lost 1 base and J 5 bases, leaving 15 bases between the germline ends. The CDR3 DNA is TGTGCCAGCAGCTTAGGGGGCAGGGGATCCGACGAGCAGTACGTC. Protein sequence: CASSLGGRGSDEQYV.

The sample holds one count of this clone. The rearrangement joins TRBV2 to TRBJ1-4, with 9 nucleotides matching TRBD1. This CDR3 has 18 amino acids. Germline V lookup: CDR1 SNHLY, CDR2 FYNNEI. After removal of 4 bases from V and 4 bases from J, the junction contained 13 bases not matched to a gene. The chain's CDR3 is CASSGRFLGTGLNEKLFF. The CDR3 DNA sequence: TGTGCCAGCAGTGGTCGGTTTTTGGGGACAGGGCTTAATGAAAAACTGTTTTTT.

The chain couples TRBV6-5 to TRBJ1-2; D possibly corresponds to TRBD1 (5 bases). The V gene lost 0 bases and the J gene lost 4 bases, with 15 bases spanning the gap. The length of the CDR3 is 16 residues. CDR1 is MNHEY and CDR2 is SVGAGI in the germline V gene. CDR3 sequence: CASSYSITGSTYGYTF. DNA for the CDR3: TGTGCCAGCAGTTACTCGATTACAGGCAGCACCTATGGCTACACCTTC.

The chain couples TRBV25-1 to TRBJ1-1, with D perhaps matching TRBD1 (6 bases). The CDR3 is made up of 15 amino acids. Germline CDR1 is MGHDK and CDR2 is SYGVNS. V lost 4 bases and J lost 4, with 16 bases in between. The CDR3 spells CASSVGGNLGTEAFF. The DNA for the CDR3 is TGTGCCAGCAGTGTGGGGGGCAACCTTGGCACTGAAGCTTTCTTT. Full variable domain (missing parts from reference TRBV25-1 and TRBJ1-1): EADIYQTPRYLVIGTGKKITLECSQTMGHDKMYWYQQDPGMELHLIHYSYGVNSTEKGDLSSESTVSRIRTEHFPLTLESARPSHTSQYLCASSVGGNLGTEAFFGQGTRLTVV.

The count of this clone is one. This chain joins TRBV10-3 and TRBJ1-2; possible D gene TRBD1, 5 bases. The CDR3 runs 13 residues. Per germline, CDR1 ENHRY and CDR2 SYGVKD. Trimming took 8 bases from V and 7 from J, leaving 17 bases between them. The CDR3 DNA reads as TGTGCCATCCTCGAGGAGGGGATTGTTGGCTACACCTTC. It specifies CAILEEGIVGYTF.

The chain employs TRBV29-1 and TRBJ1-2; D possibly corresponds to TRBD1 (5 bases). Trimming removed 5 bases from V and 8 bases from J, with 12 bases in between. This CDR3 comprises 11 residues. The germline CDR1 and CDR2 sequences are SQVTM and ANQGSEA. The CDR3 bases are TGCAGCGTTTTCCGGGGCGACGGCTACACCTTC. It specifies CSVFRGDGYTF.

The chain couples TRBV4-1 to TRBJ2-7; D is ambiguous. The germline V gene has CDR1 MGHRA and CDR2 YSYEKL. Trimming cost V 0 bases and J 2 bases, with 11 bases left between them. The CDR3 is 15 amino acids. The CDR3 sequence is CASSQDGTIPYEQYV. The CDR3 DNA reads as TGCGCCAGCAGCCAAGACGGAACCATCCCCTACGAGCAGTACGTC.

The V and J genes are TRBV19 and TRBJ1-3; a weak D match, TRBD1 (5 bases). Germline V gene sequence: CDR1 LNHDA, CDR2 SQIVND (reference sequence). CDR3 length: 15 residues. Trimming removed 6 bases from V and 0 bases from J, with 12 bases in between. CDR3 coding DNA: TGTGCCAGTAGCCGACAGTTTGTCTCTGGAAACACCATATATTTT. Translated, it gives CASSRQFVSGNTIYF.

The chain links TRBV28 to TRBJ2-6; D gene ambiguous. This CDR3 has 13 residues. With 4 bases removed from V and 3 bases from J, the gap between germline ends came to 4 bases. Germline values: CDR1 MDHEN, CDR2 SYDVKM. Here the CDR3 reads CASSWGGANVLTF. The DNA of the CDR3 is TGTGCCAGCAGTTGGGGTGGGGCCAACGTCCTGACTTTC.

For the CDR3, the DNA is TGTGCCAGCAGCTTAGATGAAGTCGATACGCAGTATTTT. Protein: CASSLDEVDTQYF. The chain recombines TRBV7-2 with TRBJ2-3; D unresolved. Germline lookup yields CDR1 SGHTA and CDR2 FQGNSA. The CDR3 runs 13 residues. The germline V and J ends were trimmed by 1 base and 6 bases, with 8 bases remaining between them.

This clone was recorded at least ten times. The chain employs TRBV5-8 and TRBJ2-5, with TRBD2 identical over 8 bases. Germline V lookup: CDR1 SGHTS, CDR2 YDEGEE. After removal of 6 bases from V and 0 bases from J, the junction contained 7 bases not matched to a gene. The CDR3 has 15 amino acids. CDR3 coding DNA: TGTGCCAGCAACCCTTCGGGGGGGCACCAAGAGACCCAGTACTTC. It codes for CASNPSGGHQETQYF.

This chain joins TRBV10-2 and TRBJ2-7; 7 bases are a match to TRBD1. Germline values: CDR1 WSHSY, CDR2 SAAADI. This CDR3 spans 14 amino acids. Unmatched junction bases numbered 10, after V lost 6 bases and J lost 5 bases. CDR3 DNA sequence: TGCGCCAGCAGCGCTCAAAACAGGGGTCACGAGCAGTACGTC. Encoded protein: CASSAQNRGHEQYV.

V gene TRBV15 combines with J gene TRBJ2-5; tentative D call: TRBD2 (5 bases). Looked up from germline, CDR1 is LNHNV and CDR2 is YYDKDF (reference sequence). The length of the CDR3 is 15 residues. The germline V and J ends were trimmed by 1 base and 0 bases, with 9 bases remaining between them. The CDR3 nucleotides read TGTGCCACCAGCAGAGTATCGGGGAACCAAGAGACCCAGTACTTC. Translation: CATSRVSGNQETQYF.

This clone has just a few counts. V usage is TRBV15 and J usage is TRBJ2-5, with D perhaps TRBD1 (6 bases). The CDR3 has 16 amino acids. V was pared by 3 bases and J by 4 bases, with 18 bases between. In germline, CDR1 is LNHNV, CDR2 YYDKDF (reference sequence). The CDR3 DNA reads TGTGCCACCAGCAGGGATTCCACAGGGTCGGTAGAGACCCAGTACTTC. Its protein product is CATSRDSTGSVETQYF.

V gene TRBV6-6 combines with J gene TRBJ2-1; maybe TRBD2 (6 bases). From germline, CDR1 is MNHNY and CDR2 SVGAGI (reference sequence). Trimming pared 2 bases from V and 0 bases from J, leaving 8 bases between. The CDR3 runs to 15 residues. CDR3 region: CASSYGGVSYNEQFF. The CDR3 coding sequence is TGTGCCAGCAGTTACGGAGGGGTCTCCTACAATGAGCAGTTCTTC.

The chain's CDR3 is CASSGKDLNPEAFF. The CDR3, as DNA: TGTGCCAGCAGCGGCAAGGACTTGAATCCTGAAGCTTTCTTT. The gene calls are TRBV28 and TRBJ1-1; D not resolved. Germline values: CDR1 MDHEN, CDR2 SYDVKM. The CDR3 has 14 residues. V shed 6 bases and J shed 6 bases, with 17 bases lying between them.

The chain has TRBV9 and TRBJ2-1; 9 positions agree with TRBD2. The CDR3 extends over 17 amino acids. Germline CDR1 is SGDLS and CDR2 is YYNGEE. V was clipped by 0 bases and J by 4 bases; unmatched bases: 8. CDR3 nucleotides: TGTGCCAGCAGCGTAGCGGCGGGGGGGCTGGGGTACAATGAGCAGTTCTTC. This codes for CASSVAAGGLGYNEQFF.

V and J are TRBV9 and TRBJ2-6, with D unresolved. Germline CDR1 is SGDLS and CDR2 is YYNGEE. V was pared by 3 bases and J by 0 bases, with 7 bases between. CDR3 length equals 15 residues. CDR3 sequence (DNA): TGTGCCAGCAGCGCTGCCGGCTCTGGGGCCAACGTCCTGACTTTC. This codes for CASSAAGSGANVLTF.